This TCR beta chain was profiled in a study of T cell changes during pregnancy in multiple sclerosis. Trimming left V 0 bases short and J 6 bases short, with 14 bases between. Germline CDR1 reads GTSNPN; CDR2 reads SVGIG (reference sequence). This CDR3 comprises 15 residues. Some clones are missing from TCRdb's copy, which holds only in-frame ones; the method was immunoSEQ multiplex PCR. The sample records approximately 100,000 clones, about 93% being singletons. The input for sequencing was peripheral blood, taken in the first trimester of pregnancy. V and J are TRBV30 and TRBJ2-2; D gene ambiguous. The receptor was derived from a female donor with multiple sclerosis, enrolled in a pregnancy study. CDR3 sequence reads: CAWSVNWAAPGELFF. CDR3 in DNA: TGTGCCTGGAGTGTAAATTGGGCAGCCCCCGGGGAGCTGTTTTTT.